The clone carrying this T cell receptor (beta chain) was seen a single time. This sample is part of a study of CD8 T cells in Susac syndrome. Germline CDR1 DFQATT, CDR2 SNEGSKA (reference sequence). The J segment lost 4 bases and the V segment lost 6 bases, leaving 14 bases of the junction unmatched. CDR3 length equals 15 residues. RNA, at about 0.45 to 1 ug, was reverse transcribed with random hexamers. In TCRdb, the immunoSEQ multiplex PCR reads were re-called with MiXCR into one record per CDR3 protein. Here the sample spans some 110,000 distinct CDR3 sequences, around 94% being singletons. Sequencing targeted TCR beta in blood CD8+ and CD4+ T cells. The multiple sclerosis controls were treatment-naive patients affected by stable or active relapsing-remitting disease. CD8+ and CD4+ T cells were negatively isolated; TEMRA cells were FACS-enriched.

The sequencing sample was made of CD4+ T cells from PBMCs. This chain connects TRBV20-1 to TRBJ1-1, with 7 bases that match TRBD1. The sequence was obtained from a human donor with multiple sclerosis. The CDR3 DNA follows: TGCAGTGCCCCCAACTCCGGGACAGCGGGCACTGAAGCTTTCTTT. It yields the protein CSAPNSGTAGTEAFF.